This TCR beta chain was recorded in a study of T cell responses to AZD1222 COVID-19 vaccine. Study context: Researchers grouped second doses given at about 4 or about 12 weeks into one pool. Regarding the study as a whole: Vaccine-associated CD4 TCRs ranged over spike, dominating at 160-218 and 743-854. Spike-specific TCR depth and breadth grew after two AZD1222 doses.

Using immunoSEQ multiplex PCR, the repertoire was profiled, and TCRdb retains in-frame clones only, with some absent. The data contain under 95,000 clones, roughly nine tenths of them singletons. The V gene's germline CDR1 is MNHEY and CDR2 SVGAGI. CDR3 length: 14 amino acids. Trimming pared 5 bases from V and 4 bases from J, leaving 12 bases between. In regard to this clone: Its antigen is unknown.

The chain combines TRBV6-5 with TRBJ1-5; weak D call: TRBD1 (6 bases). The TCR comes from an adult in good health. The sample here was peripheral blood, taken on day 0 of AZD1222 vaccination. The CDR3 sequence is CASSPLQGNQPQHF. The CDR3 DNA is TGTGCCAGCAGTCCTCTTCAGGGGAATCAGCCCCAGCATTTT.